The rows below give T cell receptor beta chains drawn from one sample of a study of cytomegalovirus exposure and HLA in healthy donors. Clones were read by immunoSEQ multiplex PCR, and TCRdb kept only the in-frame ones, dropping some. This table has around 210,000 clones, around 86% appearing once. Sequencing was done on a sample of PBMCs. These receptors all stem from a woman between 40 and 50 years old in good health and CMV-seronegative. The CDR3 runs from the conserved cysteine through the conserved F or W. The D gene is left open where the match is weak. Expanded clones are given a class, and other clones once, few, many or no size at all.

v_call	clone_size	j_call	d_call	cdr3_nt	cdr3_aa
TRBV5-1	NA	TRBJ2-3	NA	TGCGCCAGCAGCCCCTGGGTAGCCCTTAGCACAGATACGCAGTATTTT	CASSPWVALSTDTQYF
TRBV30	NA	TRBJ1-4	TRBD1	TGTGCCTGCTTATGGGACAGTAATGAAAAGCTGTTTTTT	CACLWDSNEKLFF
TRBV18	NA	TRBJ2-2	NA	TGTGCCAGCTCCCGAGCGAGGCACACCGGGGAGCTGTTTTTT	CASSRARHTGELFF
TRBV19	NA	TRBJ2-1	NA	TGTGCCAGTAGCCTAACCTACAATGAGCAGTTCTTC	CASSLTYNEQFF
TRBV25-1	NA	TRBJ2-3	TRBD2	TGTGCCAGCAGTGGCTTAAGCGGGAGTGCAGATACGCAGTATTTT	CASSGLSGSADTQYF
TRBV10-3	NA	TRBJ1-1	NA	TGTGCCATCAGTGAGTCCGAGGGGAACACTGAAGCTTTCTTT	CAISESEGNTEAFF
TRBV2	NA	TRBJ2-5	NA	TGTGCCAGCAGTGAAGAGATGCGGACCCAGTACTTC	CASSEEMRTQYF
TRBV6-6	NA	TRBJ2-4	TRBD1	TGTGCCAGCAGGGGACAGGGGCCCCTGGGGTGGGACATTCAGTACTTC	CASRGQGPLGWDIQYF
TRBV6-4	NA	TRBJ1-1	TRBD1	TGTGCCAGCAGTGTGGAACAGGGGGGGTCGTGGACTGAAGCTTTCTTT	CASSVEQGGSWTEAFF
TRBV6-1	NA	TRBJ2-3	TRBD2	TGTGCCAGCAGTGATATCGGCGGGAGGTTGCCCCCAGATACGCAGTATTTT	CASSDIGGRLPPDTQYF
TRBV29-1	NA	TRBJ2-7	TRBD1	TGCAGCGTTGAACAGGGGGCTGGGGACGAGCAGTACTTC	CSVEQGAGDEQYF
TRBV7-8	NA	TRBJ1-5	NA	TGTGCCAGCAGCTTCGGGTTGGGGGCGCAGGGCAATCAGCCCCAGCATTTT	CASSFGLGAQGNQPQHF
TRBV28	NA	TRBJ2-3	NA	TGTGCCAGCAGTTTCAGAGATACGCAGTATTTT	CASSFRDTQYF
TRBV2	NA	TRBJ1-5	NA	TGTGCCAGCAGTCGCCGGGGCCGAGGGAGGCTGAGCAATCAGCCCCAGCATTTT	CASSRRGRGRLSNQPQHF
TRBV2	once	TRBJ1-4	NA	TGTGCCAGCAGTGAACAGGGGCTAGCTGAAAAACTGTTTTTT	CASSEQGLAEKLFF
TRBV29-1	NA	TRBJ1-2	NA	TGCAGCGTTGAGAGCCCACGGTACTATGGCTACACCTTC	CSVESPRYYGYTF
TRBV7-9	NA	TRBJ2-7	NA	TGTGCCAGCAGCTTAGCCCGGGACACTGACGAGCAGTACTTC	CASSLARDTDEQYF
TRBV6-1	NA	TRBJ2-7	NA	TGTGCCAGCAGGCGAGGAGAGCAGTACTTC	CASRRGEQYF
TRBV6-6	NA	TRBJ1-1	NA	TGTGCCAGCACAGGTGTAGCGGTCGCTGAAGCTTTCTTT	CASTGVAVAEAFF
TRBV27	NA	TRBJ1-2	TRBD1	TGTGCCAGCAGTTTGGGAACAGGGGGCGACTACACCTTC	CASSLGTGGDYTF
TRBV5-4	NA	TRBJ1-4	TRBD1	TGTGCCAGCAGCCAGGACAGGAGAGGTGAAAAACTGTTTTTT	CASSQDRRGEKLFF
TRBV7-2	NA	TRBJ2-5	TRBD2	TGTGCCAGCAGCTTAGAGCTAGCGGAAGAGACCCAGTACTTC	CASSLELAEETQYF
TRBV18	NA	TRBJ1-3	NA	TGTGCCAGCTCACCACGACAGTGGGACACCATATATTTT	CASSPRQWDTIYF
TRBV7-9	NA	TRBJ1-1	NA	TGTGCCAGCAGCGCAGGGTTGGACACTGAAGCTTTCTTT	CASSAGLDTEAFF
TRBV6-6	NA	TRBJ2-7	TRBD1	TGTGCCAGCAGGGGGACAGGGGTCTACGAGCAGTACTTC	CASRGTGVYEQYF
TRBV6-5	NA	TRBJ1-5	NA	TGTGCCAGCAGTTACGCTAGAGGGTATAGCAATCAGCCCCAGCATTTT	CASSYARGYSNQPQHF
TRBV19	NA	TRBJ2-7	TRBD2	TGTGCCAGTAGTTCTAGCGGGGGAGACTCCTACGAGCAGTACTTC	CASSSSGGDSYEQYF
TRBV18	once	TRBJ2-7	TRBD2	TGTGCCAGCTCCGCCCAGATGGGAGGGGAGCAGTACTTC	CASSAQMGGEQYF
TRBV7-2	once	TRBJ2-5	NA	TGTGCCAGCAGTTTACAGGGTAGAGGGACCCAGTACTTC	CASSLQGRGTQYF
TRBV4-1	NA	TRBJ2-7	NA	TGCGCCAGCAGCCAAGCAAGGAGCTCCTACGAGCAGTACTTC	CASSQARSSYEQYF
TRBV6-5	NA	TRBJ2-7	NA	TGTGCCAGCAGTTACCTAGCGTCTACCTACGAGCAGTACTTC	CASSYLASTYEQYF
TRBV29-1	NA	TRBJ2-2	NA	TGCAGCGCCTACGTATACGGGGAGCTGTTTTTT	CSAYVYGELFF